The next 16 T cell receptor beta chains were all read from a single sample in a study of PD-L1 blockade in urothelial cancer. Method: immunoSEQ multiplex PCR; TCRdb's copy keeps in-frame clones and lacks some. Of about 70,000 clones detected, under 90% appear once; the ten largest clones hold roughly 4.8%. Sample: PBMCs, taken around atezolizumab (anti-PD-L1) treatment. These TCRs come from a man between 65 and 79 years old with urothelial cancer.

The V and J genes are TRBV4-2 and TRBJ2-3, with 8 bases lining up with TRBD2. CDR3 size: 17 residues. V was pared by 1 base and J by 4 bases, with 10 bases of the junction left unmatched. The germline V gene encodes CDR1 LGHNA and CDR2 YNFKEQ. The CDR3 coding sequence is TGTGCCAGCAGCCAAGGGGGCAGCGGGAGTGAGGCAGATACGCAGTATTTT. This sequence encodes CASSQGGSGSEADTQYF.

This sequence joins TRBV4-1 and TRBJ1-1; 8 positions agree with TRBD1. The CDR3 length is 15 residues. V was pared by 4 bases and J by 0 bases, with 4 bases of the junction left unmatched. CDR1 is MGHRA and CDR2 is YSYEKL in the germline V gene. CDR3 sequence: CASSLRTGMNTEAFF. The CDR3 nucleotides read TGCGCCAGCAGCCTAAGGACAGGGATGAACACTGAAGCTTTCTTT.

As concerns this clone: The same CDR3 arises from other DNA sequences in this sample as well. V gene TRBV28 combines with J gene TRBJ2-7, with D hard to call. The CDR3 totals 12 residues. CDR1 and CDR2 from the germline V gene are MDHEN and SYDVKM. The germline V and J ends were trimmed by 5 bases and 4 bases, with 9 bases remaining between them. CDR3 bases: TGTGCCAGCAGTCTTAGATTTTACGAGCAGTACTTC. It translates to CASSLRFYEQYF.

The chain recombines TRBV7-6 with TRBJ2-1, with a possible D match to TRBD2 (6 bases). The V gene's germline CDR1 is SGHVS and CDR2 FNYEAQ. The CDR3 is made up of 16 amino acids. V shed 3 bases and J shed 2 bases, with 14 bases lying between them. CDR3 sequence reads: CASSLKGLSAYNEQFF. In DNA form, the CDR3 reads TGTGCCAGCAGCTTGAAGGGACTGTCTGCCTACAATGAGCAGTTCTTC.

Only one count was recorded for this clone. This sequence joins TRBV7-3 and TRBJ1-1; TRBD1 might be the D (5 bases). V lost 2 bases to trimming and J lost 4 bases, with 11 bases between them. This CDR3 is 14 amino acids long. CDR1 is SGHTA and CDR2 is FQGTGA in the germline V gene. The CDR3 bases are TGTGCCAGCAGCTTACAGGGAAGGGGCACTGAAGCTTTCTTT. It translates to CASSLQGRGTEAFF.

The chain carries TRBV7-6 and TRBJ2-3; D is unclear. The germline V gene encodes CDR1 SGHVS and CDR2 FNYEAQ. Trimming removed 2 bases from V and 0 bases from J, with 9 bases in between. The CDR3 contains 15 residues. In nucleotides, the CDR3 is TGTGCCAGCAGCTTAATGTCGACTAGCACAGATACGCAGTATTTT. Translating gives CASSLMSTSTDTQYF.

The chain couples TRBV19 to TRBJ2-2; D may be TRBD2 (7 bases). The CDR3 extends over 15 amino acids. Per germline, CDR1 LNHDA and CDR2 SQIVND (reference sequence). The germline V and J ends were trimmed by 5 bases and 3 bases, with 13 bases remaining between them. The CDR3 sequence: CASSDRGAHTGELFF. The CDR3 DNA reads as TGTGCCAGTAGTGATCGGGGGGCGCACACCGGGGAGCTGTTTTTT. The full variable domain, in which reference TRBV19 and TRBJ2-2 provide the parts outside the CDR3, is DGGITQSPKYLFRKEGQNVTLSCEQNLNHDAMYWYRQDPGQGLRLIYYSQIVNDFQKGDIAEGYSVSREKKESFPLTVTSAQKNPTAFYLCASSDRGAHTGELFFGEGSRLTVL.

The rearrangement joins TRBV6-1 to TRBJ1-1; TRBD1 matches 7 bases. Germline CDR1 reads MNHNS; CDR2 reads SASEGT. The CDR3 spans 15 residues. V lost 3 bases to trimming and J lost 0 bases; unmatched junction nucleotides: 4. The CDR3 protein is CASSDWGQLNTEAFF. The CDR3 region has the DNA TGTGCCAGCAGTGACTGGGGACAGTTGAACACTGAAGCTTTCTTT.

The chain couples TRBV19 to TRBJ1-1; D gene ambiguous. The CDR3 runs 14 residues. Trimming shortened V by 4 bases and J by 0 bases, and 9 bases separated the two germline ends. The V gene's germline CDR1 is LNHDA and CDR2 SQIVND (reference sequence). The CDR3 loop is CASSKHGMNTEAFF. Written as DNA, the CDR3 is TGTGCCAGTAGTAAACATGGCATGAACACTGAAGCTTTCTTT.

This chain joins TRBV5-1 and TRBJ2-3, with no clear D. In germline, CDR1 is SGHRS, CDR2 YFSETQ. V was trimmed by 3 bases and J by 0 bases, leaving 8 bases between them. CDR3 length equals 14 residues. CDR3 in DNA: TGCGCCAGCAGCTCTTTACATAGCACAGATACGCAGTATTTT. As protein: CASSSLHSTDTQYF.

The J gene is TRBJ2-1, the V gene TRBV9, with 10 nucleotides matching TRBD2. The germline gives CDR1 SGDLS, CDR2 YYNGEE. With 6 bases clipped from V and 4 bases from J, the junction kept 7 bases outside the gene matches. The CDR3 contains 15 residues. The CDR3 DNA reads TGTGCCAGCAACAGAGCGGGAGGGCCTTACAATGAGCAGTTCTTC. This translates into CASNRAGGPYNEQFF.

The chain uses TRBV29-1 and TRBJ1-1, with D perhaps matching TRBD1 (5 bases). Per germline, CDR1 SQVTM and CDR2 ANQGSEA. The CDR3 is 11 amino acids. Trimming left V 6 bases short and J 4 bases short, with 9 bases between. The CDR3 reads CSVAGPTEAFF. CDR3 nucleotides: TGCAGCGTGGCAGGGCCCACTGAAGCTTTCTTT.

CDR3 sequence reads: CASSSGLGTGLYQETQYF. CDR3 bases: TGCGCCAGCAGCTCCGGACTCGGGACAGGTCTATACCAAGAGACCCAGTACTTC. The J gene is TRBJ2-5, the V gene TRBV5-1; 8 bases are shared with TRBD1. The trim removed 3 bases at V and 0 bases at J, leaving 13 bases unmatched. The germline V gene has CDR1 SGHRS and CDR2 YFSETQ. The CDR3 has 18 residues.

The chain employs TRBV7-3 and TRBJ2-3; D is ambiguous. The V and J ends lost 6 bases and 1 base respectively, with 8 bases between them. CDR3 length equals 13 residues. Looked up from germline, CDR1 is SGHTA and CDR2 is FQGTGA. As DNA, the CDR3 is TGTGCCAGCAGTAACGGTCGCACAGATACGCAGTATTTT. It specifies CASSNGRTDTQYF.

The chain combines TRBV28 with TRBJ2-3; 13 bases match TRBD2. In germline, CDR1 is MDHEN, CDR2 SYDVKM. V lost 6 bases and J lost 4; bases outside the gene matches: 13. The CDR3 spans 18 residues. As DNA, the CDR3 is TGTGCCAGCAGCCATTTTCAGACCGGGACTAGCGGGGCAGATACGCAGTATTTT. This translates into CASSHFQTGTSGADTQYF.

The J gene is TRBJ2-4, the V gene TRBV4-1; 7 nucleotides match TRBD1. Germline V gene data show CDR1 as MGHRA and CDR2 as YSYEKL. The CDR3 has 19 amino acids. Trimming took 3 bases from V and 3 from J; bases not matched to a gene: 17. The CDR3 here is CASSQRALHQGDSKNIQYF. CDR3 in DNA: TGCGCCAGCAGCCAGAGGGCCCTACACCAGGGGGATAGCAAAAACATTCAGTACTTC.